This TCR beta chain came from a study of cytomegalovirus exposure and HLA in healthy donors. PCR employed 60 Vbeta and 13 Jbeta primers. Assay used: immunoSEQ multiplex PCR; TCRdb lists only in-frame clones, some missing. The data hold roughly 56,000 clones, with around 75% observed a single time. V gave up 3 bases and J gave up 2 bases; unmatched junction bases: 5. CDR3 length equals 16 residues. Per germline, CDR1 KGHSH and CDR2 LQKENI. The sequenced material came from PBMCs. The clonotype originates from a man aged 45 to 65 in good health and CMV-seropositive. The chain employs TRBV18 and TRBJ2-7, with 12 bases matching TRBD2. CDR3 nucleotide sequence: TGTGCCAGCTCACCGACTAGCGGGAGCGGAGCCTACGAGCAGTACTTC. Encoded protein: CASSPTSGSGAYEQYF. The variable domain in full, with the rest retrieved from reference TRBV18 and TRBJ2-7, is NAGVMQNPRHLVRRRGQEARLRCSPMKGHSHVYWYRQLPEEGLKFMVYLQKENIIDESGMPKERFSAEFPKEGPSILRIQQVVRGDSAAYFCASSPTSGSGAYEQYFGPGTRLTVT.